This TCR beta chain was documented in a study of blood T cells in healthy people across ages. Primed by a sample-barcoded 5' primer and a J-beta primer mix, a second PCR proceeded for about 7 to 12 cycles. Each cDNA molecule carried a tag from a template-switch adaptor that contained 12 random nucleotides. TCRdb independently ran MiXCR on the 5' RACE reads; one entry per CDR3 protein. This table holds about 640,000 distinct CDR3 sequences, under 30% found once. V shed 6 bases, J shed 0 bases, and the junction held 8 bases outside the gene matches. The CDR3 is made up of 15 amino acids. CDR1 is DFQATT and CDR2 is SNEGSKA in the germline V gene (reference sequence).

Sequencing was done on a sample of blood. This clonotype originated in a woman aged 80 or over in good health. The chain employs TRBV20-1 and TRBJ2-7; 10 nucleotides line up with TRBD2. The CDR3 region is CSAGSGLAASYEQYF. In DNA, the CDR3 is TGCAGTGCCGGATCTGGACTAGCGGCCTCCTACGAGCAGTACTTC.